This is a list of T cell receptor beta chains from one sample in a study of cytomegalovirus exposure and HLA in healthy donors. This table comes from immunoSEQ multiplex PCR, and its TCRdb copy is limited to in-frame clones, with some not included. The sample carries over 150,000 clones, roughly 78% recorded once. The material sequenced was PBMCs. All receptors derive from a man in his forties or fifties in good health and CMV-seronegative. CDR3s include the opening cysteine and the closing phenylalanine or tryptophan.

v_gene	j_gene	CDR3aa
TRBV27	TRBJ2-3	CASSTGTASTDTQYF
TRBV7-2	TRBJ1-2	CASSLVYRDYGYTF
TRBV4-2	TRBJ2-1	CASSPTSGSQYNEQFF
TRBV19	TRBJ1-4	CASRNQGVNEKLFF
TRBV5-1	TRBJ2-1	CASSLGVAGRYNEQFF
TRBV4-2	TRBJ2-3	CASSQRLWEGADTQYF
TRBV6-1	TRBJ2-3	CASKLAGADTQYF
TRBV19	TRBJ1-1	CASINRGIEGLNTEAFF
TRBV14	TRBJ2-1	CASSQVAWTGSSYNEQFF
TRBV7-2	TRBJ1-5	CASSPSGNQPQHF
TRBV10-3	TRBJ1-1	CAISGQGTSTEAFF
TRBV6-5	TRBJ1-1	CASSLSDRGHTEAFF
TRBV9	TRBJ1-2	CASSSSVGARDGYTF
TRBV6-6	TRBJ1-1	CASSYSSGDTEAFF
TRBV10-3	TRBJ2-3	CASGQFASTDTQYF
TRBV19	TRBJ2-5	CASRGNRPGETQYF
TRBV28	TRBJ2-6	CASSLPGLNSGANVLTF
TRBV5-4	TRBJ2-3	CASSSVPSDTQYF
TRBV5-1	TRBJ2-2	CASSFGGTNTGELFF
TRBV5-4	TRBJ2-7	CASSPTQGPPYEQYF
TRBV27	TRBJ2-7	CASSSEAGSSYEQYF
TRBV4-1	TRBJ1-5	CASSQGTGWVQHF
TRBV5-1	TRBJ2-5	CASSRGLAGVTQYF
TRBV6-5	TRBJ2-5	CASSSRDRGRETQYF
TRBV19	TRBJ1-4	CASISTGSYGEKLFF
TRBV7-9	TRBJ2-5	CASSVTGGETQYF
TRBV27	TRBJ1-4	CASQDATNEKLFF
TRBV30	TRBJ2-7	CACRGTYDYEQYF
TRBV11-3	TRBJ2-1	CASSLGGRRPGNEQFF
TRBV30	TRBJ1-5	CAWKTGAVDNQPQHF
TRBV2	TRBJ2-2	CASSGAHISGELFF
TRBV30	TRBJ2-7	CAWSDPAGGFLTYEQYF
TRBV9	TRBJ2-1	CASSVDGRASNEQFF
TRBV6-5	TRBJ1-2	CASSPSGGGYGYTF
TRBV28	TRBJ1-1	CASSWSRGSMNTEAFF
TRBV7-2	TRBJ2-3	CASSRDRANTQYF
TRBV25-1	TRBJ1-1	CTSSGVAGENTEAFF
TRBV5-1	TRBJ2-1	CASSPRTGSYNEQFF
TRBV5-1	TRBJ1-4	CASHKGQGREKLFF
TRBV27	TRBJ2-7	CASSAGGASYEQYF
TRBV5-6	TRBJ2-5	CASTSPGQGVETQYF